This TCR beta chain was captured in a study of Tregs in tolerant kidney transplant recipients (dated by TCRdb to the late 2010s). Regarding the study in general: The study used TCRbeta sequencing to identify donor-specific regulatory T cells before combined kidney and bone marrow transplantation, then tracked those cells after transplant. TCRbeta repertoire sequencing was used in 3 healthy controls to compare several methods for expanding Tregs specific for an allogeneic donor. Broad study findings and their caveats: The most biologically relevant and donor-specific TCRbeta repertoire appeared to be identified by expanding Tregs with activated donor B cells. Although technical replication error seemed to be minimal, the question of biological reproducibility was not addressed directly. Because the study included only a small number of patients, the results must be confirmed in larger populations and under other immunosuppression protocols.

For TCRbeta CDR3 sequencing, genomic DNA was extracted from sorted cells using the QIAGEN DNeasy Blood and Tissue Kit. High-throughput TCRbeta CDR3 sequencing, including PCR amplification with bias correction and internal controls, was performed commercially through immunoSEQ. As for the authors' bioinformatics: Unique productive TCRbeta sequences were defined by CDR3 nucleotide sequence where primers matched, otherwise by CDR3 amino acid sequence with Vbeta and Jbeta genes. To correct sorting error, sequences shared between sorted populations at a frequency ratio of 2:1 or less were removed; the rest were assigned to the higher population. A sequence was defined as donor-reactive if the sequence was expanded at least 5-fold in CFSE-low cells compared with unstimulated cells and had a frequency of at least 0.01% in CFSE-low cells. Repertoire divergence was quantified by Jensen-Shannon divergence calculated from the top 100 TCRbeta sequences ranked by frequency. For any sample with multiple sequencing runs, sorting error was corrected in each run separately before the runs were pooled. TCRdb limited this immuneACCESS table to in-frame rearrangements with V and J called. A share of clones is missing; checked studies link under half to unresolved V genes, and the rest is unexplained. V and J calls plus clone size are reproduced from that table; the DNA served to infer D and trimming. The sample profile shows tens of thousands of clones; around 82% of them were found once. The biggest ten clones account for 4.5% to 6.5% of the sample.

Unstimulated Tregs (CD4+CD25+CD127-), CD4+ non-Tregs (CD4+CD25-), CD4 and CD8 cells were FACS-sorted from thawed PBMCs. Healthy control blood was obtained either as purchased buffy coats or from healthy volunteers. Healthy control blood was processed to PBMCs with a Ficoll density gradient and then cryopreserved, whereas patient PBMCs were collected both before and after transplant. As for this clone: It has no known antigen specificity. Per-base qualities were not stored, and no clone one base away is much larger.

What was sequenced was CD4+ T cells from blood. The source is a human donor in good health.

The DNA is TGCGCCAGCAGCTTCCGTTCCTCGACAGGGCGGGCCTCAACTAATGAAAAACTGTTTTTT. This gives the protein CASSFRSSTGRASTNEKLFF. The sequence is built from TRBV5-1 and TRBJ1-4; the central 7 bases match TRBD1. Reading the germline V gene gives CDR1 SGHRS and CDR2 YFSETQ. V and J are trimmed by 2 bases and 0 bases, and the gene matches miss 16 bases of the junction. The CDR3 covers 20 residues, taking in both the cysteine and the phenylalanine. Only CDR3 DNA is held: 60 bases, read in frame from base 1.